The 2 T cell receptor beta chains below come from one sample, sequenced in a study of blood T cell repertoires in COVID-19. Sequencing used immunoSEQ multiplex PCR; TCRdb keeps in-frame clones, though not all of them. The table records 200,000 to 250,000 clones, 84% of them present only once. The sequencing sample was made of peripheral blood. The receptors were gathered from a woman aged 55-75 years who had recovered from COVID-19.

The V gene is TRBV19, the J gene TRBJ1-1; the D gene is possibly TRBD1 (5 bases). The germline V gene encodes CDR1 LNHDA and CDR2 SQIVND (reference sequence). The CDR3 loop spans 18 amino acids. Between the trimmed V and J ends, which lost 5 bases and 5 bases, there was a span of 27 bases. CDR3 bases: TGTGCCAGTAGTTCTCCGTACCGGGCAGGGAAGAGTTTTACTGAAGCTTTCTTT. Its translation: CASSSPYRAGKSFTEAFF.

The V and J genes are TRBV12-3 or TRBV12-4 and TRBJ2-2, with 9 bases matching TRBD1. Trimming took 4 bases from V and 6 from J; bases not matched to a gene: 0. CDR3 length: 13 amino acids. Here the CDR3 DNA reads TGTGCCAGCAGTTGGACAGGGGCCGGGGAGCTGTTTTTT. It translates to CASSWTGAGELFF.